The 20 T cell receptor beta chains given below trace back to one sample, sequenced in a study of metastatic and nonmetastatic thyroid tumors. Patients underwent thyroid surgery, and none had received any treatment before it. TCRdb called clones again from the PCR reads with MiXCR. The sample carries around 70,000 clones, more than 15% recorded once. Source material: blood. The receptor set was obtained from a female donor with papillary thyroid cancer or a benign thyroid nodule (not recorded which). Some clones in this sample may be carry-over from other donors' samples.

This clone has a count of ten or more. The gene calls are TRBV2 and TRBJ2-7; perhaps TRBD2 as D (6 bases). CDR3 length: 10 amino acids. CDR1 is SNHLY, CDR2 FYNNEI, per germline. Trimming pared 8 bases from V and 7 bases from J, leaving 9 bases between. The CDR3: CASSGVEQYF. The CDR3 nucleotides are TGTGCCAGCTCGGGAGTTGAGCAGTACTTC.

Ten or more counts support this clone. This chain links TRBV28 with TRBJ1-1; 11 positions agree with TRBD1. The CDR3 length is 15 residues. Germline V gene data show CDR1 as MDHEN and CDR2 as SYDVKM. Losses at the gene ends were 4 bases for V and 4 bases for J; bases not matched to a gene: 5. CDR3 nucleotide sequence: TGTGCCAGCAGTTGGACAGGGGGCGAACGCACTGAAGCTTTCTTT. Encoded protein: CASSWTGGERTEAFF. Together with reference TRBV28 and TRBJ1-1, the CDR3 gives the full variable domain: DVKVTQSSRYLVKRTGEKVFLECVQDMDHENMFWYRQDPGLGLRLIYFSYDVKMKEKGDIPEGYSVSREKKERFSLILESASTNQTSMYLCASSWTGGERTEAFFGQGTRLTVV.

About this clone: It may be a read error: a sequence one base away is much more abundant. Other DNA sequences within the sample encode an identical CDR3. The rearrangement uses TRBV29-1 and TRBJ1-2; 11 positions match TRBD1. The CDR3 contains 14 residues. CDR1 is SQVTM, CDR2 ANQGSEA, per germline. CDR3 bases: TGCAGTGTTGGAGGGGACAGGGGGAACTATGGCTACACCTTC. Translation: CSVGGDRGNYGYTF.

V usage is TRBV5-5 and J usage is TRBJ2-7; a weak D match, TRBD1 (6 bases). CDR1 is SGHKS, CDR2 YYEKEE, per germline (reference sequence). Trimming stripped 4 bases from V and 2 bases from J, with 13 bases between. This CDR3 spans 14 amino acids. The CDR3 region has the DNA TGTGCCAGCAGCCTACGGGACACCCCCTACGAGCAGTACTTC. This sequence encodes CASSLRDTPYEQYF.

This chain links TRBV5-1 with TRBJ1-1; the D gene is possibly TRBD1 (6 bases). The germline V gene encodes CDR1 SGHRS and CDR2 YFSETQ. Trimming cost V 6 bases and J 7 bases, with 16 bases left between them. The CDR3 sequence is 13 residues long. CDR3 in DNA: TGCGCCAGCAATCTAGGGGGGGCTGGTGAAGCTTTCTTT. Its translation: CASNLGGAGEAFF. The complete variable domain, with remaining parts taken from reference TRBV5-1 and TRBJ1-1, reads KAGVTQTPRYLIKTRGQQVTLSCSPISGHRSVSWYQQTPGQGLQFLFEYFSETQRNKGNFPGRFSGRQFSNSRSEMNVSTLELGDSALYLCASNLGGAGEAFFGQGTRLTVV.

This clone occurred many times. V and J are TRBV19 and TRBJ2-3; 7 bases align to TRBD2. There are 16 residues in the CDR3. CDR1 is LNHDA, CDR2 SQIVND, per germline (reference sequence). Unmatched junction bases numbered 9, after V lost 5 bases and J lost 1 base. DNA for the CDR3: TGTGCCAGTAGTCTTCGGGGGGTAGGGGGCACAGATACGCAGTATTTT. Translating gives CASSLRGVGGTDTQYF.

The CDR3 sequence: CASSHDRWGAIRRTTTYNEQFF. For the CDR3, the DNA is TGTGCCAGCAGCCACGATCGGTGGGGGGCGATCCGCCGGACTACTACCTACAATGAGCAGTTCTTC. The genes are TRBV28 and TRBJ2-1; D is tentatively TRBD1 or TRBD2 (6 bases each). This CDR3 region has 22 residues. Trimming removed 6 bases from V and 2 bases from J, with 35 bases in between. CDR1 MDHEN and CDR2 SYDVKM come from the germline V gene.

The chain is built from TRBV2 and TRBJ1-5; D unresolved. The CDR3 loop spans 13 amino acids. Germline CDR1 and CDR2: SNHLY and FYNNEI. Deletions cut 6 bases from V and 3 bases from J, with 9 bases between. CDR3 amino acids: CASSLVPNQPQHF. The CDR3 coding sequence is TGTGCCAGCAGCTTAGTACCCAATCAGCCCCAGCATTTT.

The gene calls are TRBV19 and TRBJ1-2; perhaps TRBD1 as D (5 bases). The germline V gene has CDR1 LNHDA and CDR2 SQIVND (reference sequence). The CDR3 length is 16 residues. V lost 4 bases and J 5 bases, leaving 20 bases between the germline ends. In nucleotides, the CDR3 is TGTGCCAGTAGTACTCAGTCCGGGACCTCCTTTTATGGCTACACCTTC. It translates to CASSTQSGTSFYGYTF.

This clone was seen only a few times. This clone may be a read error of a much larger clone one base away. As DNA, the CDR3 is TGTGCCAGCAGCTTAGTATCGGCAGGGGTACGCAATGAGCAGTTCTTC. Translated, it gives CASSLVSAGVRNEQFF. V gene TRBV11-2 combines with J gene TRBJ2-1, with D perhaps TRBD1 (6 bases). The CDR3 is 16 residues long. From germline, CDR1 is SGHAT and CDR2 FQNNGV. Deletions cut 1 base from V and 6 bases from J, with 16 bases between.

This chain joins TRBV9 and TRBJ2-7; tentatively, D is TRBD1 (5 bases). Per germline, CDR1 SGDLS and CDR2 YYNGEE. The length of the CDR3 is 11 residues. Trimming removed 3 bases from V and 5 bases from J, with 6 bases in between. CDR3 DNA: TGTGCCAGCAGCGAGGGGAACGAGCAGTACTTC. Translating it yields CASSEGNEQYF.

The CDR3 sequence is CAWRTPGQGAYEQYF. The CDR3 coding sequence is TGTGCCTGGAGGACTCCGGGACAGGGGGCATACGAGCAGTACTTC. This chain joins TRBV30 and TRBJ2-7; 12 bases map to TRBD1. V was pared by 3 bases and J by 4 bases, with 7 bases of the junction left unmatched. This CDR3 has 15 residues. Germline values: CDR1 GTSNPN, CDR2 SVGIG (reference sequence). The whole variable domain, filled in from reference TRBV30 and TRBJ2-7, reads SQTIHQWPATLVQPVGSPLSLECTVEGTSNPNLYWYRQAAGRGLQLLFYSVGIGQISSEVPQNLSASRPQDRQFILSSKKLLLSDSGFYLCAWRTPGQGAYEQYFGPGTRLTVT.

This clone was detected many times. V and J are TRBV10-3 and TRBJ2-1, with TRBD2 matching over 7 bases. This CDR3 spans 14 amino acids. Trimming at V came to 0 bases and at J to 8 bases, leaving 4 bases not matched to a gene. Per germline, CDR1 ENHRY and CDR2 SYGVKD. The CDR3 loop reads CAISESGGSYEQFF. In DNA form, the CDR3 reads TGTGCCATCAGTGAGTCTGGCGGGAGCTATGAGCAGTTCTTC.

In its sample, this clone was seen many times. The chain carries TRBV13 and TRBJ2-3, with no clear D. V lost 0 bases and J 1 base, leaving 11 bases between the germline ends. Per germline, CDR1 PRHDT and CDR2 FYEKMQ (reference sequence). This CDR3 has 16 amino acids. The DNA for the CDR3 is TGTGCCAGCAGCTTAGGCTTCATAGATGGCACAGATACGCAGTATTTT. This encodes CASSLGFIDGTDTQYF.

In its sample, this clone was seen many times. The chain links TRBV27 to TRBJ2-1; tentatively, D is TRBD1 or TRBD2 (6 bases each). Per the germline V gene, CDR1 is MNHEY and CDR2 is SMNVEV (reference sequence). This CDR3 spans 16 amino acids. Between the trimmed V and J ends, which lost 5 bases and 0 bases, there was a span of 14 bases. As DNA, the CDR3 is TGTGCCAGCAGTAGGGGGACTCCAAGCTCCTACAATGAGCAGTTCTTC. This encodes CASSRGTPSSYNEQFF.

This clone was counted many times. The chain is built from TRBV7-9 and TRBJ2-1, with 9 bases identical to TRBD2. J gave up 5 bases and V 11 bases, and 10 bases lay outside the gene matches. Germline V CDR1 and CDR2: SEHNR, FQNEAQ (reference sequence). CDR3 length equals 14 residues. CDR3 in amino acids: CASPGTSSNNEQFF. Here the CDR3 DNA reads TGTGCCTCACCCGGGACTAGCAGCAACAATGAGCAGTTCTTC. Together with reference TRBV7-9 and TRBJ2-1, the CDR3 gives the full variable domain: DTGVSQNPRHKITKRGQNVTFRCDPISEHNRLYWYRQTLGQGPEFLTYFQNEAQLEKSRLLSDRFSAERPKGSFSTLEIQRTEQGDSAMYLCASPGTSSNNEQFFGPGTRLTVL.

The table lists this clone with a few counts. A much larger clone lies a single base off, so this may be a read error. CDR3 amino acids: CIVEFSVDTQYF. As DNA, the CDR3 is TGCATCGTTGAGTTTTCCGTAGATACGCAGTATTTT. The chain uses TRBV29-1 and TRBJ2-3; D is unclear. This CDR3 comprises 12 residues. Germline assignment: CDR1 SQVTM and CDR2 ANQGSEA.

This clone showed up many times. This sequence joins TRBV6-1 and TRBJ2-5; D remains ambiguous. The CDR3 extends over 13 amino acids. The germline CDR1 and CDR2 sequences are MNHNS and SASEGT. V lost 5 bases, J lost 1 base, and 8 bases lay in between. The chain's CDR3 is CASSNPAQETQYF. The CDR3 region has the DNA TGTGCCAGCAGTAACCCGGCCCAAGAGACCCAGTACTTC.

The rearrangement links TRBV12-3 or TRBV12-4 to TRBJ2-1; 11 bases align to TRBD2. The CDR3 has 20 amino acids. V lost 2 bases, J lost 0 bases, and 12 bases stayed unmatched. CDR3 loop: CASSLPGSTSGSISYNEQFF. CDR3 nucleotide sequence: TGTGCCAGCAGTTTACCGGGGTCTACTAGCGGGAGTATCTCCTACAATGAGCAGTTCTTC.

In its sample, this clone was seen many times. The chain couples TRBV19 to TRBJ2-7, with TRBD1 matching 7 bases. There are 13 residues in the CDR3. Losses at the gene ends were 4 bases for V and 4 bases for J; bases not matched to a gene: 4. Per germline, CDR1 LNHDA and CDR2 SQIVND (reference sequence). CDR3 DNA: TGTGCCAGTAGTACTGGGGGACAGTACGAGCAGTACTTC. This encodes CASSTGGQYEQYF.